The 18 T cell receptor beta chains listed next were all sequenced from one sample in a study of CD8+ T cells in alopecia areata (dated by TCRdb to the late 2010s). The meaning of the sample's time point label: about 4 weeks on oral tofacitinib. The sample's treatment or condition label, decoded: oral pan-JAK inhibitor, 5-10 mg twice daily. The library was prepared using the immunoSEQ multiplex PCR assay. RNA was extracted from all samples and reverse transcribed into cDNA as template for TCR sequencing. Drawn from immuneACCESS, this table holds only the in-frame rearrangements with V and J called that TCRdb kept. Clones are partly lost; checked studies trace under half to an unresolved V gene and leave the rest unexplained. The sample includes 130,000 to 150,000 clones, with roughly four fifths observed a single time. The top ten hold 20% to 30% of the sample. The sample was CD8+ T cells sorted from blood, taken at week 4, from a patient treated with tofacitinib. The receptors were gathered from a human donor with alopecia areata.

This clone has only a few counts. The chain recombines TRBV7-2 with TRBJ2-5; 11 bases line up with TRBD2. The CDR3 spans 15 residues. Germline V gene lookup returns CDR1 SGHTA and CDR2 FQGNSA. The V segment lost 5 bases and the J segment 2 bases; nucleotides outside the gene matches: 4. CDR3 sequence reads: CASSTRLAGQETQYF. DNA of the CDR3: TGTGCCAGCAGCACACGACTAGCGGGACAAGAGACCCAGTACTTC.

The chain couples TRBV13 to TRBJ2-5; 9 bases fit TRBD1. J was trimmed by 2 bases and V by 5 bases; bases with no gene match: 18. The germline V gene encodes CDR1 PRHDT and CDR2 FYEKMQ (reference sequence). There are 19 residues in the CDR3. The CDR3 loop reads CASSTHFGDRDWRQETQYF. The CDR3 nucleotides are TGTGCCAGCAGCACCCACTTTGGGGACAGGGATTGGCGGCAAGAGACCCAGTACTTC.

The V call is TRBV6-5, the J call TRBJ1-2; D unresolved. V was clipped by 2 bases and J by 5 bases, with 9 bases between them. CDR3 length: 13 amino acids. Germline V gene lookup returns CDR1 MNHEY and CDR2 SVGAGI. The CDR3 protein is CASSYGPQYGYTF. The DNA of the CDR3 is TGTGCCAGCAGTTACGGGCCTCAATATGGCTACACCTTC.

The chain combines TRBV4-1 with TRBJ2-7; possibly TRBD1 for D (5 bases). V lost 0 bases, J lost 9 bases, and 21 bases lay in between. CDR1 MGHRA and CDR2 YSYEKL come from the germline V gene. There are 16 residues in the CDR3. The CDR3 nucleotides are TGCGCCAGCAGCCAAGACGGACACCCTCAATCCCCCCCGCAGTACTTC. Protein sequence: CASSQDGHPQSPPQYF.

The gene calls are TRBV6-6 and TRBJ2-2; weak D call: TRBD2 (6 bases). Trimming left V 6 bases short and J 0 bases short, with 8 bases between. CDR1 is MNHNY, CDR2 SVGAGI, per germline (reference sequence). The CDR3 totals 14 residues. The CDR3 nucleotides are TGTGCCAGCAGCCGGGGGTCGAACACCGGGGAGCTGTTTTTT. Protein: CASSRGSNTGELFF.

The J gene is TRBJ2-1, the V gene TRBV6-5; tentatively, D is TRBD1 (6 bases). CDR3 length: 15 residues. In germline, CDR1 is MNHEY, CDR2 SVGAGI. V was trimmed by 3 bases and J by 5 bases, leaving 14 bases between them. The CDR3 DNA follows: TGTGCCAGCAGTTATCAGGACAGAGCTCACAATGAGCAGTTCTTC. Its translation: CASSYQDRAHNEQFF.

This clone has only one observation. This chain uses TRBV29-1 with TRBJ2-7, with no clear D. CDR3 size: 13 residues. Germline V lookup: CDR1 SQVTM, CDR2 ANQGSEA. Trimming left V 1 base short and J 2 bases short, with 9 bases between. DNA of the CDR3: TGCAGCGTTGAAGGGGTGGAGACCTACGAGCAGTACTTC. It translates to CSVEGVETYEQYF.

The chain joins TRBV6-5 to TRBJ2-5; D might be TRBD1 (6 bases). This CDR3 has 16 amino acids. The ends were cut back, 2 bases at V and 5 bases at J, with 18 bases in the middle. In germline, CDR1 is MNHEY, CDR2 SVGAGI. The CDR3: CASSYGAGDLDETQYF. CDR3 in DNA: TGTGCCAGCAGTTACGGGGCAGGGGACCTCGACGAGACCCAGTACTTC.

V gene TRBV11-1 combines with J gene TRBJ2-1; the D is unclear. V lost 5 bases and J 0 bases, leaving 14 bases between the germline ends. The CDR3 is 16 amino acids. The V gene's germline CDR1 is SGHAT and CDR2 FQDESV (reference sequence). In DNA, the CDR3 is TGTGCCAGCAGCCTCAACACTCCCAGCTCCTACAATGAGCAGTTCTTC. This encodes CASSLNTPSSYNEQFF.

This clone was seen only once. V gene TRBV4-3 combines with J gene TRBJ1-1; no clear D. The germline V gene has CDR1 LGHNA and CDR2 YSLEER. This CDR3 spans 16 amino acids. V dropped 0 bases and J dropped 0 bases, with 11 bases sitting between them. This chain's CDR3 is CASSQERTSMNTEAFF. CDR3 DNA sequence: TGCGCCAGCAGCCAAGAGAGAACAAGCATGAACACTGAAGCTTTCTTT.

The chain couples TRBV15 to TRBJ1-4; TRBD1 might be the D (6 bases). This CDR3 is built from 17 residues. Trimming took off 4 bases at V and 7 bases at J, with 22 bases between the two ends. Germline assignment: CDR1 LNHNV and CDR2 YYDKDF (reference sequence). The CDR3 DNA reads TGTGCCACCAGCAAAGAGAACCCAGGGGAGGGCGGTGAAAAACTGTTTTTT. This sequence encodes CATSKENPGEGGEKLFF.

The genes are TRBV18 and TRBJ1-2, with D unresolved. Trimming left V 0 bases short and J 4 bases short, with 6 bases between. The CDR3 spans 13 residues. Germline assignment: CDR1 KGHSH and CDR2 LQKENI. In DNA, the CDR3 is TGTGCCAGCTCACCACCGTACCCCTATGGCTACACCTTC. Encoded protein: CASSPPYPYGYTF.

V and J are TRBV29-1 and TRBJ2-2, with TRBD1 matching 9 bases. Germline V lookup: CDR1 SQVTM, CDR2 ANQGSEA. V dropped 3 bases and J dropped 3; count of bases not matched to a gene: 5. This CDR3 is 15 amino acids long. CDR3 DNA sequence: TGCAGCGTTGAGGGTCGACAGGGGGACACCGGGGAGCTGTTTTTT. It specifies CSVEGRQGDTGELFF.

This chain links TRBV6-5 with TRBJ2-7; TRBD2 might be the D (7 bases). There are 12 residues in the CDR3. The germline CDR1 and CDR2 sequences are MNHEY and SVGAGI. The V end was cut by 8 bases, the J end by 4 bases, with 12 bases between. This CDR3 reads CASGGGGYEQYF. The CDR3 DNA reads TGTGCCAGCGGAGGGGGGGGTTACGAGCAGTACTTC.

Comments on this clone: The junction does not match germline at one end; this may be a read error. The same CDR3 also results from other DNA sequences found in this sample. The chain carries TRBV29-1 and TRBJ2-1; D is possibly TRBD2 (5 bases). The CDR3 runs 11 residues. The germline CDR1 and CDR2 sequences are SQVTM and ANQGSEA. The CDR3 protein is CSVAMVGEQFF. The CDR3 bases are TGTAGCGTCGCCATGGTCGGTGAGCAGTTCTTC.

As for this clone: Other DNA sequences within the sample encode an identical CDR3. The chain has TRBV7-9 and TRBJ2-5; D not certain. This CDR3 comprises 13 residues. Trimming took 1 base from V and 2 from J, leaving 5 bases between them. Germline V gene lookup returns CDR1 SEHNR and CDR2 FQNEAQ (reference sequence). CDR3: CASSLGRQETQYF. CDR3 nucleotides: TGTGCCAGCAGCTTAGGGCGTCAAGAGACCCAGTACTTC.

This clone was counted a few times. The chain has TRBV18 and TRBJ2-2; D may be TRBD1 or TRBD2 (5 bases each). CDR1 and CDR2 from the germline V gene are KGHSH and LQKENI. The CDR3 length is 16 residues. Deletions cut 0 bases from V and 5 bases from J, with 13 bases between. The CDR3 sequence: CASSPPQGRRTGELFF. DNA of the CDR3: TGTGCCAGCTCACCACCCCAGGGACGCCGAACCGGGGAGCTGTTTTTT.

V is TRBV10-1 and J is TRBJ2-1; D perhaps matches TRBD2 (6 bases). Germline CDR1 WNHNN, CDR2 SYGVQD (reference sequence). Trimming shortened V by 3 bases and J by 5 bases, and 14 bases separated the two germline ends. The CDR3 consists of 15 residues. The CDR3 is CASSELMAGNNEQFF. CDR3 DNA sequence: TGCGCCAGCAGTGAACTCATGGCGGGGAACAATGAGCAGTTCTTC.